This T cell receptor (beta chain) appears in the sequencing data of a study of control samples from healthy donors and cancer patients. The germline V gene has CDR1 SGHNT and CDR2 YYREEE (reference sequence). Trimming stripped 0 bases from V and 0 bases from J, with 7 bases between. The CDR3 covers 15 residues. Using immunoSEQ multiplex PCR, the repertoire was profiled, and TCRdb retains in-frame clones only, with some absent. The sample lists about 73,000 clones; roughly 87% were seen once. The sample comprised blood. The gene calls are TRBV5-4 and TRBJ1-3; D gene unclear. The receptor's source is a woman between 50 and 59 years old in good health. The CDR3 region is CASSLVGVSGNTIYF. DNA for the CDR3: TGTGCCAGCAGCTTGGTGGGAGTCTCTGGAAACACCATATATTTT.